This T cell receptor beta chain stems from a study of spatial heterogeneity in lung cancer. Turning to the study itself: Mean representation of each unique TCR and UMI combination in the raw reads exceeded nine occurrences. Points from the study as a whole: Ubiquitous expanded tumor TCRs were observed in blood more at resection than follow-up.

From germline, CDR1 is SGHNT and CDR2 YYREEE (reference sequence). Trimming cost V 0 bases and J 3 bases, with 9 bases left between them. This CDR3 has 14 residues. The library protocol tagged each TCR cDNA with a unique molecular identifier. TCRdb ran MiXCR on the 5' RACE reads and lists one entry per CDR3 protein. The table has over 85,000 distinct CDR3 sequences, 15% to 20% seen once. Time point in this sample: blood at routine non-recurrence follow-up after resection. Sequencing of whole RNA from tumor, nontumor lung or frozen PBMC involved no sorting. This clonotype was detected a few times. The antigen remains unidentified.

The input for sequencing was PBMCs, taken at follow-up. This sequence originates from a male donor with early-stage non-small cell lung cancer. The chain recombines TRBV5-4 with TRBJ1-2; D is unclear. The CDR3 here is CASSLEPGYYGYTF. In DNA, the CDR3 is TGTGCCAGCAGCTTGGAGCCGGGATACTATGGCTACACCTTC.